The rows below give T cell receptor beta chains drawn from one sample of a study of CD8+ T cells in alopecia areata. Here immunoSEQ multiplex PCR was the method, and the copy in TCRdb shows in-frame clones only, minus some. The sample lists 100,000 to 120,000 clones, 56% seen once, with approximately 3.1% in the top ten. Sequencing was performed on CD4+ T cells sorted from blood, taken at week 24, from a patient treated with tofacitinib. These receptors all come from a human donor with alopecia areata. The conserved cysteine and the conserved F or W are not part of the CDR3 here. Each record gives: CDR3 length, V gene, D gene, CDR3 protein. The D gene is left open where the match is weak.

>9|TRBV20-1|NA
SASGVRGYT
>11|TRBV30|NA
ASYDRSDTEAF
>14|TRBV5-4|NA
ASSRGAGVTTDTQY
>11|TRBV2|NA
ASTGQFTDTQY
>11|TRBV2|NA
ASTEEGSETQY
>9|TRBV7-9|NA
ASSPQMGYT
>13|TRBV6-5|NA
ASLPGGAQDYGYT
>12|TRBV5-6|NA
ASSFVRSTDTQY
>14|TRBV25-1|TRBD2
ASSEGEGYITDTQY
>9|TRBV4-2|NA
ASSQAYKVW
>15|TRBV7-9|NA
ASSLAVISEESETQY
>13|TRBV27|NA
ASSFGGISYNEQF
>13|TRBV9|NA
ASSVGQVPSTEAF
>13|TRBV7-9|NA
ASSLGFETTYEQY
>13|TRBV7-2|NA
ASSLVFRTIYGYT
>13|TRBV19|TRBD1
ASSGGTGGIGELF